This TCR beta chain was identified in a study of regulatory T cells in long-lasting Graves disease (dated by TCRdb to 2020 to 2023). Concerning the study at large: In the newly diagnosed Graves' disease group, patients had been taking antithyroid drugs for less than 3 months. Persistent Graves' disease patients were compared with newly diagnosed Graves' disease patients by peripheral blood TCR sequencing and RNA sequencing. The study was registered as a clinical trial and conducted in China. A total of about 33 samples underwent TCR sequencing, from about 13 patients with persistent Graves' disease and some 20 patients with newly diagnosed Graves' disease.

Receptors were amplified or captured by multiplex PCR. The run used an Illumina HiSeq 4000. TCR beta libraries were built with iRepertoire HTBI primers and Arm-PCR amplification of CDR3 regions. Before sequencing, the PCR products underwent gel purification. The study's own analysis went as follows. A total of 60 to 80 TRBV and about 13 TRBJ segments were identified across samples and were used for gene usage analysis of CDR3 amino acid clonotypes. COPE and FqMerger were used to merge filtered high-quality paired reads into contigs. BLAST was used to align contigs to IMGT TRBV, TRBD and TRBJ reference genes, with CDR3 defined following IMGT. Clonotypes above 0.1% frequency were classified as highly expanded clones. Shannon entropy was used to measure repertoire diversity, and the Gini coefficient was used to measure V-J evenness. A clonotype was considered public if more than one individual shared it. TCRdb's own reprocessing of the public reads used fastp at Q25 and MiXCR and kept productive beta chains. Here each entry gathers all rows of one CDR3 protein and keeps the most common genes and DNA. These V and J calls derive from TCRdb rather than the authors' analysis. The sample table shows approximately 350,000 distinct CDR3 sequences, and around 17% are seen once. 25% to 30% of the sample goes to the ten largest clones.

This clonotype has a count of ten or more. It lacks a known antigen. The input lacks base qualities; no much larger clone sits a single base away. In the paper's terms, the time point label means: newly diagnosed GD, antithyroid drugs for less than 3 months. RNA was extracted from PBMCs in TRIzol for both TCR sequencing and RNA sequencing. The diagnosis of Graves' disease followed American Thyroid Association guidelines. Patients for the study were recruited at an endocrinology department in Xi'an, China. Each patient gave around 9.2 milliliters of peripheral blood, collected in an EDTA anticoagulant tube. Ficoll Paque Plus density gradient separation was used to isolate PBMCs, and no additional T cell sorting was done. An Agilent 2100 Bioanalyzer and agarose gel were used to check RNA quality, and a NanoDrop 2000 was used to measure RNA concentration. Here is what the overall study found, with its caveats: Only the TCR beta chain was sequenced and analyzed. Persistent Graves' disease patients showed lower TCR Shannon entropy and fewer highly expanded clones than newly diagnosed patients, suggesting clonal expansion. Patients with persistent disease shared more public clonotypes (about 2,900) than newly diagnosed patients did (about 1,000). Peripheral blood alone was examined, since thyroid tissue, which constituted the primary lesion, could not be accessed. As a limitation, the authors acknowledged that the small sample size may reduce accuracy.

Another study also made use of these data, one on T cells in Graves' hyperthyroidism and ophthalmopathy. That second report states: A patient counted as having stable Graves' hyperthyroidism if no progression to ophthalmopathy occurred over 18 months of follow-up. Hyperthyroidism patients were newly diagnosed, had a disease duration of under 2 months, and were aged 18 to 65 years. Patients with uncontrolled infections, other autoimmune diseases, pregnancy or lactation were excluded. Diagnoses were based on clinical symptoms, serum thyroxine and TRAb, thyroid ultrasound and orbital computed tomography. The TCR CDR3 was subjected to a first round of RT-PCR using the HTBI primer set and the Qiagen OneStep RT-PCR kit. Most expanded thyroid clonotypes (frequency above 0.001) were also detected in blood, suggesting blood repertoires may reflect thyroid immune responses. Ophthalmopathy was separated from stable hyperthyroidism by a 13 V-J signature model, with about 88% sensitivity and about 84% specificity obtained in cross-validation and 80%/75% obtained in testing. In validation, the model predicted progression to ophthalmopathy with approximately 71% sensitivity and 72% to 85% specificity, a median of 6.5 months before onset. To identify distinguishing TCR V-J signatures, a discovery cohort of 100 or so patients was used, comprising 43 with Graves' ophthalmopathy and about 59 with stable Graves' hyperthyroidism. Prospective prediction of ophthalmopathy was tested in an independent validation cohort of about 19 hyperthyroidism patients and 17 patients who later progressed to ophthalmopathy. The 100 discovery patients were divided at random into training and test sets in a 7:3 ratio. In about 6 Graves' hyperthyroidism patients, the study also compared T-cell repertoires from thyroid tissue with T-cell repertoires from blood. Following sampling, methimazole starting at 30 mg daily was given to hyperthyroidism patients, and high-dose intravenous methylprednisolone was given to ophthalmopathy patients. Libraries were constructed in a second round of multiplex PCR, after which size selection and purification were performed. Paired-end sequencing of the libraries was performed with 100 bp reads on an Illumina HiSeq2000. Raw data were processed with SOAPnuke, discarding reads with adapters, uncalled bases, mean Phred below 15, or no exact constant-primer or identifier match. COPE v1.2.5 was used to merge the high-quality paired reads, and each unique nucleotide sequence was defined as a clonotype. MiTCR v1.1 was used to align the clonotypes against IMGT TRBV, TRBD and TRBJ reference segments. The analysis was restricted to V-J combinations with a frequency above 0.0001, which together covered roughly 99% of the repertoires. The TCS score was defined as F50 (clonal expansion) divided by E x V (chaos), with BLOSUM62-based TCRdist calculated between CDR3 peptides within each V-J. Welch's t-statistics and random forest reduced around 550 V-J features to roughly 13, which were used in a naive Bayes classifier (R e1071). No statistical method was used to set the sample size in advance, and investigators knew the group allocation. The paper describes TCR Vbeta CDR3 sequencing of roughly 130 peripheral blood samples, made up of some 40 ophthalmopathy patients, 70 to 75 hyperthyroidism patients and some 17 progressor patients.

The sample here was peripheral blood mononuclear cells (PBMCs), taken at new diagnosis, from a patient treated with antithyroid drugs. This clonotype was obtained from a man aged 35 to 55 with Graves disease. Donor details come from another sample of the same person, matched by shared clones.

The nucleotides are TGTGCCAGCAGTCTCTGGGCAGATACGCAGTATTTT. It translates as CASSLWADTQYF. The rearrangement joined TRBV28 to TRBJ2-3; too little of a D gene remains to name it. The CDR3, from cysteine to phenylalanine, totals 12 residues. Only the CDR3 part of the read is kept: 36 bases, read in frame from the first base. V loses 5 bases of germline sequence and J loses 4 bases, and the interval between the two ends is 7 bases. The germline V gene supplies CDR1 MDHEN and CDR2 SYDVKM.